These 21 T cell receptor beta chains were all obtained from the same sample, sequenced in a study of OX40 agonist ivuxolimab in advanced cancers. Profiled with immunoSEQ multiplex PCR; TCRdb holds only in-frame clones, not every one. The repertoire holds 60,000 or so clones, with about 85% as singletons. This sample comprised CD4+ or CD8+ T cells sorted from blood, obtained in a trial of the OX40 agonist ivuxolimab. The receptors originated from an adult with an advanced solid tumor such as melanoma, head and neck, liver or kidney cancer.

The chain is built from TRBV7-9 and TRBJ2-5; TRBD2 aligns across 9 bases. In germline, CDR1 is SEHNR, CDR2 FQNEAQ (reference sequence). CDR3 length: 17 amino acids. J lost 0 bases, V lost 5 bases, and 10 bases had no gene match. The CDR3 here is CASSRNYRLADQETQYF. The CDR3 DNA follows: TGTGCCAGCAGCCGAAATTACAGACTAGCGGACCAAGAGACCCAGTACTTC.

This clone was seen only a few times. The chain recombines TRBV21-1 with TRBJ2-7; the table gives TRBD2 as D, unverified against the DNA. TRBV21-1 is designated a pseudogene. The CDR3 is 15 amino acids. This CDR3 is CASSKGGAGVYEQYF. As DNA, the CDR3 is TGTGCCAGCAGCAAAGGAGGAGCGGGAGTTTACGAGCAGTACTTC.

V is TRBV6-6 and J is TRBJ1-2; D remains ambiguous. This CDR3 contains 13 residues. The germline gives CDR1 MNHNY, CDR2 SVGAGI (reference sequence). The V and J ends lost 6 bases and 4 bases respectively, with 12 bases between them. In DNA, the CDR3 is TGTGCCAGCAGAAAGACGGAGCTCTATGGCTACACCTTC. Amino acid sequence: CASRKTELYGYTF.

The gene calls are TRBV28 and TRBJ2-5, with unresolved D. The assigned J gene may be wrong: the sequence end matches TRBJ2-7 better. The length of the CDR3 is 11 residues. Germline values: CDR1 MDHEN, CDR2 SYDVKM. CDR3 residues: CASSDPYEQYF. The CDR3, as DNA: TGTGCCAGCAGTGACCCCTACGAGCAGTACTTC.

The chain employs TRBV9 and TRBJ1-4, with D unclear. The CDR3 length is 14 residues. Trimming removed 4 bases at V and 3 bases at J, with 10 bases between. From germline, CDR1 is SGDLS and CDR2 YYNGEE. CDR3 loop: CASSLGEPNEKLFF. CDR3 sequence (DNA): TGTGCCAGCAGCCTCGGGGAGCCTAATGAAAAACTGTTTTTT.

The V and J genes are TRBV11-2 and TRBJ2-5; TRBD1 matches at 7 bases. V was pared by 6 bases and J by 3 bases, with 4 bases of the junction left unmatched. Germline V lookup: CDR1 SGHAT, CDR2 FQNNGV. CDR3 size: 13 residues. This chain's CDR3 is CASRAGTEETQYF. The DNA for the CDR3 is TGTGCCAGCAGGGCCGGGACAGAAGAGACCCAGTACTTC.

The V and J genes are TRBV7-9 and TRBJ2-1; 10 bases map to TRBD2. The germline gives CDR1 SEHNR, CDR2 FQNEAQ (reference sequence). V was clipped by 2 bases and J by 8 bases; unmatched bases: 9. This CDR3 has 16 residues. In nucleotides, the CDR3 is TGTGCCAGCAGCTTAACTAGCGGGGTTACTTGGGATGAGCAGTTCTTC. This encodes CASSLTSGVTWDEQFF. Together with reference TRBV7-9 and TRBJ2-1, the CDR3 gives the full variable domain: DTGVSQNPRHKITKRGQNVTFRCDPISEHNRLYWYRQTLGQGPEFLTYFQNEAQLEKSRLLSDRFSAERPKGSFSTLEIQRTEQGDSAMYLCASSLTSGVTWDEQFFGPGTRLTVL.

The chain joins TRBV11-3 to TRBJ2-1; D tentatively reads TRBD1 or TRBD2 (5 bases each). V lost 5 bases and J lost 6, with 14 bases in between. The CDR3 covers 14 residues. From germline, CDR1 is SGHNT and CDR2 YENEEA. CDR3 sequence reads: CASSISGPFNEQFF. The DNA for the CDR3 is TGTGCCAGCAGCATTTCGGGACCCTTCAATGAGCAGTTCTTC.

The chain is built from TRBV7-3 and TRBJ2-1; 9 bases align to TRBD1. The trim removed 4 bases at V and 8 bases at J, leaving 6 bases unmatched. Germline-derived CDR1 and CDR2 are SGHTA and FQGTGA. CDR3 length equals 14 residues. The CDR3 nucleotides are TGTGCCAGCAGCTCCTGGGACAGGGAGGATGAGCAGTTCTTC. This translates into CASSSWDREDEQFF.

V usage is TRBV28 and J usage is TRBJ2-1; possibly TRBD2 for D (6 bases). The CDR3 length is 12 residues. V lost 2 bases and J 15 bases, leaving 14 bases between the germline ends. Germline assignment: CDR1 MDHEN and CDR2 SYDVKM. For the CDR3, the DNA is TGTGCCAGCAGTTTAGGGCTAGCGCTTCGGTTCTTC. Translation: CASSLGLALRFF.

The chain recombines TRBV7-2 with TRBJ2-7, with D unresolved. Germline V gene data show CDR1 as SGHTA and CDR2 as FQGNSA. The V gene lost 2 bases and the J gene lost 3 bases, with 2 bases spanning the gap. The CDR3 is 11 residues long. CDR3 loop: CASSLYYEQYF. CDR3 DNA: TGTGCCAGCAGCTTATACTACGAGCAGTACTTC.

This clone was recorded only once. The chain recombines TRBV19 with TRBJ1-5; 8 bases line up with TRBD1. The CDR3 is made up of 14 amino acids. The germline V gene encodes CDR1 LNHDA and CDR2 SQIVND (reference sequence). The V gene end was trimmed by 9 bases and the J gene end by 4 bases; junction bases not matched to a gene: 8. The CDR3 region is CARPDRVENQPQHF. The CDR3 bases are TGTGCCAGACCGGACAGGGTAGAAAATCAGCCCCAGCATTTT.

The rearrangement joins TRBV4-3 to TRBJ2-2; tentatively, D is TRBD2 (5 bases). The CDR3 has 14 residues. Germline CDR1 and CDR2: LGHNA and YSLEER. V lost 4 bases and J 4 bases, leaving 10 bases between the germline ends. Written as DNA, the CDR3 is TGCGCCAGCAGCCCAGGACTCACCACCGGGGAGCTGTTTTTT. The encoded protein is CASSPGLTTGELFF.

V usage is TRBV4-1 and J usage is TRBJ1-3; D is unresolved. CDR3 size: 15 residues. Germline CDR1 reads MGHRA; CDR2 reads YSYEKL. The V and J ends lost 4 bases and 2 bases respectively, with 12 bases between them. The CDR3 sequence is CASSPSAPPGNTIYF. The CDR3 coding sequence is TGCGCCAGCAGCCCCTCGGCGCCCCCTGGAAACACCATATATTTT.

The J gene is TRBJ2-7, the V gene TRBV7-9, with a tentative D call TRBD2 (5 bases). V lost 10 bases and J lost 2, with 18 bases in between. The V gene's germline CDR1 is SEHNR and CDR2 FQNEAQ (reference sequence). This CDR3 has 14 residues. The CDR3 is CAIWETGPTYEQYF. CDR3 sequence (DNA): TGTGCCATCTGGGAGACCGGGCCGACCTACGAGCAGTACTTC. The full variable domain, completed using reference TRBV7-9 and TRBJ2-7, is DTGVSQNPRHKITKRGQNVTFRCDPISEHNRLYWYRQTLGQGPEFLTYFQNEAQLEKSRLLSDRFSAERPKGSFSTLEIQRTEQGDSAMYLCAIWETGPTYEQYFGPGTRLTVT.

V and J are TRBV7-3 and TRBJ2-1, with 8 nucleotides matching TRBD1. Germline CDR1 SGHTA, CDR2 FQGTGA. With V trimmed by 3 bases and J by 1 base, 8 bases remained unmatched. The CDR3 loop spans 17 amino acids. CDR3 DNA sequence: TGTGCCAGCAGCTTTCAACCAAGGACAGGGTCCTACAATGAGCAGTTCTTC. Protein: CASSFQPRTGSYNEQFF.

The rearrangement uses TRBV14 and TRBJ1-2; no definite D call. The CDR3 sequence is 12 residues long. V was pared by 2 bases and J by 4 bases, with 5 bases between. Germline CDR1 and CDR2: SGHDN and FVKESK. The DNA of the CDR3 is TGTGCCAGCAGCCAAAGCCCCTATGGCTACACCTTC. Translated: CASSQSPYGYTF.

The chain couples TRBV7-9 to TRBJ2-7; tentatively, D is TRBD1 (5 bases). The ends were cut back, 1 base at V and 6 bases at J, with 7 bases in the middle. CDR1 and CDR2 from the germline V gene are SEHNR and FQNEAQ (reference sequence). The CDR3 spans 12 residues. CDR3 bases: TGTGCCAGCAGCTTAGACAGGAGCGAGCAGTACTTC. Translating gives CASSLDRSEQYF.

The rearrangement joins TRBV29-1 to TRBJ2-1, with a weak D call TRBD2 (6 bases). V gave up 4 bases and J gave up 2 bases, with 12 bases separating them. CDR3 length: 14 residues. Per germline, CDR1 SQVTM and CDR2 ANQGSEA. CDR3 protein: CSVVPPSAYNEQFF. For the CDR3, the DNA is TGCAGCGTTGTTCCCCCTAGCGCCTACAATGAGCAGTTCTTC.

J is TRBJ2-5 and V is TRBV14; possibly TRBD2 for D (6 bases). The tail of the sequence fits TRBJ2-7 better, so the J call may be wrong. The germline CDR1 and CDR2 sequences are SGHDN and FVKESK. The CDR3 has 13 residues. Here the CDR3 reads CASSRDSYYEQYF. The CDR3 DNA follows: TGTGCCAGCAGCCGGGACTCATACTACGAGCAGTACTTC.

This clone has only a few counts. J is TRBJ1-5 and V is TRBV28; D remains ambiguous. From germline, CDR1 is MDHEN and CDR2 SYDVKM. The length of the CDR3 is 13 residues. Trimming removed 3 bases at V and 7 bases at J, with 10 bases between. The chain's CDR3 is CASSFLSSQPQHF. The CDR3 nucleotides are TGTGCCAGCAGTTTTTTAAGTAGCCAGCCCCAGCATTTT.